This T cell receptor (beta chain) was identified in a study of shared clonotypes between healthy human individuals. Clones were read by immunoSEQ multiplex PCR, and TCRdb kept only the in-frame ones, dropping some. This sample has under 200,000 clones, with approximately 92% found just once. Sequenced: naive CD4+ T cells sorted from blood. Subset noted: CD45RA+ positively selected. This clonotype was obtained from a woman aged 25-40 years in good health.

The CDR3 nucleotides are TGCGCCAGCAGCTCTGGACAGGTTGGAGGCACAGATACGCAGTATTTT. Translating gives CASSSGQVGGTDTQYF. This chain joins TRBV5-1 and TRBJ2-3, with TRBD1 matching over 7 bases. The V gene's germline CDR1 is SGHRS and CDR2 YFSETQ. The CDR3 is made up of 16 amino acids. With 3 bases clipped from V and 1 base from J, the junction kept 8 bases outside the gene matches.